These T cell receptor beta chains were read from a single sample in a study of T cell repertoires in aging, cancer and after chemotherapy. From the multiplex PCR reads, TCRdb called clonotypes with MiXCR, one entry per CDR3 protein. Of about 5,000 distinct CDR3 sequences detected, 27% appear once; the ten largest clones hold more than 9.5%. The sample was blood. The receptors stem from a human donor with a solid tumor. The CDR3 runs from the conserved cysteine through the conserved F or W. A D gene is named only where the DNA matches it firmly. The size field is filled for only some rows; it gives once, few, many or a size class.

abundance	d_gene	v_gene	j_gene	CDR3aa	CDR3nt
-	-	TRBV24-1	TRBJ2-3	CATADGITDTQYF	TGTGCCACCGCAGACGGCATCACAGATACGCAGTATTTT
medium-sized	-	TRBV30	TRBJ2-5	CAWSEAQETQYF	TGTGCCTGGAGTGAGGCCCAAGAGACCCAGTACTTC
medium-sized	TRBD2	TRBV7-3	TRBJ2-1	CASSLAGGPDEQFF	TGTGCCAGCAGCTTAGCGGGGGGGCCGGATGAGCAGTTCTTC
few	TRBD2	TRBV7-3	TRBJ2-1	CASTSSGGAGDEQFF	TGTGCCAGCACTTCAAGCGGGGGGGCCGGCGATGAGCAGTTCTTC
-	-	TRBV7-6	TRBJ1-5	CASAFSQSNQPQHF	TGTGCCAGCGCCTTCTCCCAGAGTAATCAGCCCCAGCATTTT
-	-	TRBV12-3/TRBV12-4	TRBJ2-2	CASTPRPSTGELFF	TGTGCCAGCACGCCCAGACCGTCCACCGGGGAGCTGTTTTTT
-	TRBD2	TRBV20-1	TRBJ2-5	CSARDQASGGAWETQYF	TGCAGTGCTAGAGATCAGGCTAGCGGGGGGGCATGGGAGACCCAGTACTTC
few	-	TRBV11-1	TRBJ1-1	CASSFQGGNTEAFF	TGTGCCAGCAGCTTCCAGGGAGGGAACACTGAAGCTTTCTTT
-	-	TRBV19	TRBJ1-5	CASRPPGQPQHF	TGTGCCAGTAGACCACCAGGGCAGCCCCAGCATTTT
-	TRBD2	TRBV30	TRBJ2-1	CAWGSGGKMKKQFF	TGTGCCTGGGGTAGCGGGGGGAAGATGAAGAAGCAGTTCTTC
-	-	TRBV25-1	TRBJ2-7	CASSQNYEQYF	TGTGCCAGCAGTCAAAACTACGAGCAGTACTTC
-	TRBD1	TRBV7-9	TRBJ2-7	CASSLARQGVDYEQYF	TGTGCCAGCAGCTTAGCGAGACAGGGGGTTGACTACGAGCAGTACTTC
once	TRBD1	TRBV29-1	TRBJ2-7	CSAGQGADEQYF	TGCAGCGCCGGACAGGGGGCGGACGAGCAGTACTTC
few	TRBD1	TRBV6-5	TRBJ2-7	CASRSGQGDYEQYF	TGTGCCAGCAGGTCGGGACAGGGGGACTACGAGCAGTACTTC
few	TRBD2	TRBV30	TRBJ2-2	CAWSPWGGTTGELFF	TGTGCCTGGAGCCCCTGGGGAGGGACCACCGGGGAGCTGTTTTTT
-	-	TRBV5-6	TRBJ1-2	CASSAYRVGFDYGYTF	TGTGCCAGCAGCGCCTACAGGGTAGGATTCGACTATGGCTACACCTTC
once	-	TRBV21-1	TRBJ2-2	CASSKQNTGELFF	TGTGCCAGCAGCAAACAAAACACCGGGGAGCTGTTTTTT
few	-	TRBV5-5	TRBJ1-1	CASSPDSMNTEAFF	TGTGCCAGCAGCCCAGACAGCATGAACACTGAAGCTTTCTTT
few	-	TRBV27	TRBJ2-2	CATAVAGELFF	TGTGCCACCGCGGTAGCCGGGGAGCTGTTTTTT
-	TRBD1	TRBV13	TRBJ1-4	CASSAGQGFNEKLFF	TGTGCCAGCAGCGCCGGACAGGGGTTTAATGAAAAACTGTTTTTT
-	-	TRBV20-1	TRBJ1-5	CSASRSGRNQPQHF	TGCAGTGCTTCACGAAGCGGACGCAATCAGCCCCAGCATTTT
-	-	TRBV20-1	TRBJ2-5	CSGSGALQETQYF	TGCAGTGGGTCCGGGGCCCTGCAAGAGACCCAGTACTTC
few	TRBD2	TRBV12-3/TRBV12-4	TRBJ2-5	CASSSGTSGRGGQETQYF	TGTGCCAGCAGTTCGGGGACTAGCGGGAGGGGGGGACAAGAGACCCAGTACTTC
-	TRBD1	TRBV27	TRBJ2-7	CASSLTGAVYEQYF	TGTGCCAGCAGTTTAACAGGGGCCGTCTACGAGCAGTACTTC
few	-	TRBV28	TRBJ2-7	CASTRRTSSYEQYF	TGTGCCAGCACTCGAAGAACAAGCTCCTACGAGCAGTACTTC
-	TRBD2	TRBV15	TRBJ2-7	CATSRDAGGSYEQYF	TGTGCCACCAGCAGAGATGCGGGGGGGTCCTACGAGCAGTACTTC
few	-	TRBV6-1	TRBJ2-7	CASSPRTSAYEQYF	TGTGCCAGCAGTCCCCGGACGTCCGCCTACGAGCAGTACTTC
-	-	TRBV19	TRBJ1-1	CASSPQGPTEAFF	TGTGCCAGTAGCCCCCAGGGACCCACTGAAGCTTTCTTT
few	-	TRBV20-1	TRBJ1-2	CSAHTARGHGYTF	TGCAGTGCCCACACAGCCAGGGGCCATGGCTACACCTTC